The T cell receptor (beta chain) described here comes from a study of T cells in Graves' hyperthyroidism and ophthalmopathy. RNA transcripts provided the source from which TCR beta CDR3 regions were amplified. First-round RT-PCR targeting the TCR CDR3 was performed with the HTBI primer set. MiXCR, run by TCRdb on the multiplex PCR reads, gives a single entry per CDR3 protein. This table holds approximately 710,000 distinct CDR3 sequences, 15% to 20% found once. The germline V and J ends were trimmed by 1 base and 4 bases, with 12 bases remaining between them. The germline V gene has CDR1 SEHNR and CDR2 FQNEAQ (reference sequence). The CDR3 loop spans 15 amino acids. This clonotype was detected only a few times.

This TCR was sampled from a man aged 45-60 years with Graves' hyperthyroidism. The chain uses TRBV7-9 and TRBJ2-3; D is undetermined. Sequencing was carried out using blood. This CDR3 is CASSLGLTGPDTQYF. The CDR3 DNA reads TGTGCCAGCAGCTTAGGCCTCACCGGCCCAGATACGCAGTATTTT.